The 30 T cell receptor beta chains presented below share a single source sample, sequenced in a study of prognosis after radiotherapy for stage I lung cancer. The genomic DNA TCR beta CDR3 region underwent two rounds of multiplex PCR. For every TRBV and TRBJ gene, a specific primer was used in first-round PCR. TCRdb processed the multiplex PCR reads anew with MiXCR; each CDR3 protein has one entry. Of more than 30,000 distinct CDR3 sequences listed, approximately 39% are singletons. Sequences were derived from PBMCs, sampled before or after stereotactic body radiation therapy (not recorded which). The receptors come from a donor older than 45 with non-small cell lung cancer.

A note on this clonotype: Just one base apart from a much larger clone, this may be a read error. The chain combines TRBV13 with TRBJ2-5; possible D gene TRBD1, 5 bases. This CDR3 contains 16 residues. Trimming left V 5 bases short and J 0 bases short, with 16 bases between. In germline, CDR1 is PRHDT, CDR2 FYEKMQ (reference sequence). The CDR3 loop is CASSLAGAAYQETQYF. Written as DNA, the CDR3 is TGTGCCAGCAGCCTCGCTGGGGCCGCGTACCAAGAGACCCAGTACTTC.

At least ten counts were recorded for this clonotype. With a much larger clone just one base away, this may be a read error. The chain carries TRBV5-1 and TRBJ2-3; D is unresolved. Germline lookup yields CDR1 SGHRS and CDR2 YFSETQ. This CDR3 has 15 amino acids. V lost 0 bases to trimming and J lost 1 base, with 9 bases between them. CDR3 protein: CASSLVGAGTDTQYF. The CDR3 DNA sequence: TGCGCCAGCAGCTTGGTCGGAGCCGGCACAGATACGCAGTATTTT.

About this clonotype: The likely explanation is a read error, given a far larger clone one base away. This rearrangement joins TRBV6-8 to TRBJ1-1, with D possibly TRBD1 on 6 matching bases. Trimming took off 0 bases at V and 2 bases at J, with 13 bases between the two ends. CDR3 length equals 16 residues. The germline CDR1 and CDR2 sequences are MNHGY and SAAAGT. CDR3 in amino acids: CASSYSTGTFNTEAFF. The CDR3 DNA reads TGTGCCAGCAGTTACTCGACAGGAACCTTTAACACTGAAGCTTTCTTT.

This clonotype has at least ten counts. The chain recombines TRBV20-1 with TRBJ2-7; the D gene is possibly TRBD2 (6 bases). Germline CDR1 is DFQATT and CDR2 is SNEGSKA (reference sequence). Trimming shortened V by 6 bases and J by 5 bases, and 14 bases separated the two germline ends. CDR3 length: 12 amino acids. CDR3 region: CSAQVEGNEQYF. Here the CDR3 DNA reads TGCAGTGCCCAGGTGGAGGGAAACGAGCAGTACTTC.

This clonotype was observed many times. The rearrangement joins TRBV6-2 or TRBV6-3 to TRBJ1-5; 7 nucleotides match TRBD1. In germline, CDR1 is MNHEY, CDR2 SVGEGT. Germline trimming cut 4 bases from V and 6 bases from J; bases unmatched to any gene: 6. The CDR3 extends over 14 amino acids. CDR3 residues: CASSSRQGGQPQHF. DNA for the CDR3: TGTGCCAGCAGTTCACGACAGGGCGGTCAGCCCCAGCATTTT.

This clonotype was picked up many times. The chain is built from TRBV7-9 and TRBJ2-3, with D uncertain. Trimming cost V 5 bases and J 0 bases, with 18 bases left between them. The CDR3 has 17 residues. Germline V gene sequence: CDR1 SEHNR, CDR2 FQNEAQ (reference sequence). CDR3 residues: CASSRKRSVESTDTQYF. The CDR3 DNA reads TGTGCCAGCAGCCGCAAGCGTTCAGTTGAAAGCACAGATACGCAGTATTTT.

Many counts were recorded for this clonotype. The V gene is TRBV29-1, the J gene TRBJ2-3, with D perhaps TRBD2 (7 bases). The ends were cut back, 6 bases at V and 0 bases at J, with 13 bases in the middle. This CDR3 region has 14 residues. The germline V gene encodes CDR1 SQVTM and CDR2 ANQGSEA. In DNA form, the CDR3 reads TGCAGCGTCGGGGGGCCTTATAGCACAGATACGCAGTATTTT. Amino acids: CSVGGPYSTDTQYF.

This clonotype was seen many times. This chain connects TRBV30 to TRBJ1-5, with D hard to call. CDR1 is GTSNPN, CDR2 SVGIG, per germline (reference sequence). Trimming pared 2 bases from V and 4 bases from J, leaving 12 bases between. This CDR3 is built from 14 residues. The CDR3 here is CAWSLSGANQPQHF. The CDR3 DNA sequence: TGTGCCTGGAGTTTGTCAGGCGCTAATCAGCCCCAGCATTTT.

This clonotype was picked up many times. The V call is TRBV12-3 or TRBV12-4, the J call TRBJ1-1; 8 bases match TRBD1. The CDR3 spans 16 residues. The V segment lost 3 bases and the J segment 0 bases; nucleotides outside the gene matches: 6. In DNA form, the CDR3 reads TGTGCCAGCAGTTTTGGACAGGGTGACATGAACACTGAAGCTTTCTTT. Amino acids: CASSFGQGDMNTEAFF.

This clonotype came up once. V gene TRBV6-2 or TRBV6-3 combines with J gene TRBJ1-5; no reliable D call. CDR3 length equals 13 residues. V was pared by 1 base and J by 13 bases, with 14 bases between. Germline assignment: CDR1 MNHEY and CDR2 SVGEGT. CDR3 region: CASSYLWNQTQHF. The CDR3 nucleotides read TGTGCCAGCAGTTACTTATGGAATCAGACACAGCATTTT.

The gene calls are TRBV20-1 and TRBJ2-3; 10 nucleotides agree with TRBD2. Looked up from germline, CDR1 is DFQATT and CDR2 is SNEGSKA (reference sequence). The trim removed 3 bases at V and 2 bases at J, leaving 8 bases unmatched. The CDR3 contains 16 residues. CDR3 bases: TGCAGTGCTAGTCCGGTAGCGGGAGGCACCACAGATACGCAGTATTTT. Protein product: CSASPVAGGTTDTQYF.

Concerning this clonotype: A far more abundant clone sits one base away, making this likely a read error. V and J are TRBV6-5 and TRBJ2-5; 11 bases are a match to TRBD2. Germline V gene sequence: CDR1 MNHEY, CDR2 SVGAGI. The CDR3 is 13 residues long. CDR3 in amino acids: CASRRGTSGPQHF. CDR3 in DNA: TGTGCCAGCAGACGCGGGACTAGCGGCCCCCAGCACTTC.

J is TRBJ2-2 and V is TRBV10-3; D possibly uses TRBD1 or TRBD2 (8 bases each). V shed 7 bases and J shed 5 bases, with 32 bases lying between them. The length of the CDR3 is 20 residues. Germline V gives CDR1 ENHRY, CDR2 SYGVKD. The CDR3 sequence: CAINGWQGAGSGVVTGELFF. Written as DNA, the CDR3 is TGTGCCATCAATGGCTGGCAGGGGGCTGGTAGCGGGGTCGTTACCGGGGAGCTGTTTTTT.

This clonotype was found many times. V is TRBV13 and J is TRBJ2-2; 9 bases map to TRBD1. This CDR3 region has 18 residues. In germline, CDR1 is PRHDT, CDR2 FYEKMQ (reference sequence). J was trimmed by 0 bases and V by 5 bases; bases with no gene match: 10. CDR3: CASSRDRVTGPNTGELFF. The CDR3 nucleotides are TGTGCCAGCAGCCGGGACAGGGTAACCGGACCGAACACCGGGGAGCTGTTTTTT.

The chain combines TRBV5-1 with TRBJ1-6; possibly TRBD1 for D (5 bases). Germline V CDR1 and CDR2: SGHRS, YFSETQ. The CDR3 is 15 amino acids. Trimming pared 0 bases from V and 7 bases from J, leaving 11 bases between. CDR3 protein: CASSLEAGGNSPLHF. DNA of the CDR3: TGCGCCAGCAGCTTGGAAGCGGGGGGGAATTCACCCCTCCACTTT.

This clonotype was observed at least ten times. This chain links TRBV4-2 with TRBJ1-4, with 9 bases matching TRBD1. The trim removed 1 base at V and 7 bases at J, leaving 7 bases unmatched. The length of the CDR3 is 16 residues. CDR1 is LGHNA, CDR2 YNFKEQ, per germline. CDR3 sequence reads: CASSQVRTGVTEKLFF. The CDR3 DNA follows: TGTGCCAGCAGCCAAGTGAGGACAGGGGTTACTGAAAAACTGTTTTTT.

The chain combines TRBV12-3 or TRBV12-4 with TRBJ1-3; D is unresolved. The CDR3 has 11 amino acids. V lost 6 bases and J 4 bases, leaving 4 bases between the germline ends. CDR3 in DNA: TGTGCCAGCAGCTCCGGAAACACCATATATTTT. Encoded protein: CASSSGNTIYF.

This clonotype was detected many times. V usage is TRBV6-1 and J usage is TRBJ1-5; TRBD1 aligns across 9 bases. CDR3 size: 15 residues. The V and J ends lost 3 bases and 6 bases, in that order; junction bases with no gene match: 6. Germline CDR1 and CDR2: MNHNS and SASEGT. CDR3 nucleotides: TGTGCCAGCAGTGATCAACAGGGGGCAGGTCAGCCCCAGCATTTT. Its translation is CASSDQQGAGQPQHF.

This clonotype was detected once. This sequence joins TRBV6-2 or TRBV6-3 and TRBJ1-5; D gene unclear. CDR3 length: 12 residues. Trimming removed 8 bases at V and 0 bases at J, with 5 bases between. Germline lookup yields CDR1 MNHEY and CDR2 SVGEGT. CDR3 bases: TGTGCCAGCGGGTTTAGCAATCAGCCCCAGCATTTT. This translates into CASGFSNQPQHF.

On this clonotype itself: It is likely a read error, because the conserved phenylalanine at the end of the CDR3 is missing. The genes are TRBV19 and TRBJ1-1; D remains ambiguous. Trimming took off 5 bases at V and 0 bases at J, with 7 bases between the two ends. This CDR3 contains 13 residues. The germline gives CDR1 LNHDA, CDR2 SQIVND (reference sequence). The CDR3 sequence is CASSEGMNTEAFL. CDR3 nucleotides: TGTGCCAGTAGTGAGGGAATGAACACTGAAGCTTTCCTT.

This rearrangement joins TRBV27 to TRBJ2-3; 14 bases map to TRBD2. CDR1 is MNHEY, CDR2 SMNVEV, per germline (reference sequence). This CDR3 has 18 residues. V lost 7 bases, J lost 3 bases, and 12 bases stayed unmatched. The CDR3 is CASIPVGLAGGQTDTQYF. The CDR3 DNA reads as TGTGCCAGCATTCCAGTCGGACTAGCGGGGGGTCAAACAGATACGCAGTATTTT.

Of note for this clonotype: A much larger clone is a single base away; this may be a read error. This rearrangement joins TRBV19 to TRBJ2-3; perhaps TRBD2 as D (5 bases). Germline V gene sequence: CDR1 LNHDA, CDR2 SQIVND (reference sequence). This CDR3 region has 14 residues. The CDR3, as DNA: TGTGCCTGTAGTGTGGGGAGAAGCACAGATACGCAGTATTTT. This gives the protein CACSVGRSTDTQYF. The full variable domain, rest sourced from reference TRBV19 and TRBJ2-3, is DGGITQSPKYLFRKEGQNVTLSCEQNLNHDAMYWYRQDPGQGLRLIYYSQIVNDFQKGDIAEGYSVSREKKESFPLTVTSAQKNPTAFYLCACSVGRSTDTQYFGPGTRLTVL.

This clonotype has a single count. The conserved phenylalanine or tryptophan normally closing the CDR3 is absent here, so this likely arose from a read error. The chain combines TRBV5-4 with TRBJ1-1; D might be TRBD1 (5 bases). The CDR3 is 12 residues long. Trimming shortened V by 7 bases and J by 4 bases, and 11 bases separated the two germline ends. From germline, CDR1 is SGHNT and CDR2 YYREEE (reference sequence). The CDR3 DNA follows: TGTGCCAGCGGGTGGAGGGGCACTGAAGCTTTCCTT. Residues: CASGWRGTEAFL.

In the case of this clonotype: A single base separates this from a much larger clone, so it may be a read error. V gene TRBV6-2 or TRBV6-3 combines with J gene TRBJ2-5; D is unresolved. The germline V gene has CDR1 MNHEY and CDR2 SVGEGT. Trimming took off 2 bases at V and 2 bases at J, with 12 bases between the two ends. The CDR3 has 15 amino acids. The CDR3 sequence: CASSYPVGFQETQYF. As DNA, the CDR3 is TGTGCCAGCAGTTACCCAGTAGGGTTTCAAGAGACCCAGTACTTC.

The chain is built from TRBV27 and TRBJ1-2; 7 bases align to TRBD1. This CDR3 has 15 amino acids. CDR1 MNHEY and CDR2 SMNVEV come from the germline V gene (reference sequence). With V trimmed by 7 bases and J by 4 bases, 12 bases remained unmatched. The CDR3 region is CASKSPTGLSYGYTF. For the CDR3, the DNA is TGTGCCAGCAAGTCCCCGACAGGGCTTTCCTATGGCTACACCTTC.

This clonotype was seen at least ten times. CDR3 nucleotide sequence: TGCGCCAGCAGCCAAGATAGCCGGTTGCTCTCCTACGAGCAGTACTTC. Translation: CASSQDSRLLSYEQYF. The V gene is TRBV4-1, the J gene TRBJ2-7; D unresolved. The CDR3 runs 16 residues. V lost 0 bases, J lost 0 bases, and 12 bases lay in between. Germline-derived CDR1 and CDR2 are MGHRA and YSYEKL.

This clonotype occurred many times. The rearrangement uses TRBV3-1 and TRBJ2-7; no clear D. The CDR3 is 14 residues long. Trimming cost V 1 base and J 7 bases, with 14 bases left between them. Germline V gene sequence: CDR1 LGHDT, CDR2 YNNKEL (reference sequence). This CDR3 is CASSQGAAAREQYF. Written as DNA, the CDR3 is TGTGCCAGCAGCCAAGGGGCGGCGGCTAGGGAGCAGTACTTC.

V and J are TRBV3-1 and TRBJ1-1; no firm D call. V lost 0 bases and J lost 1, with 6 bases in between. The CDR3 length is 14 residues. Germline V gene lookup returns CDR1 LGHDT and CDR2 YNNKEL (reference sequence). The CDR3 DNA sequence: TGTGCCAGCAGCCAAGATCGGGGGAACACTGAAGCTTTCTTT. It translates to CASSQDRGNTEAFF.

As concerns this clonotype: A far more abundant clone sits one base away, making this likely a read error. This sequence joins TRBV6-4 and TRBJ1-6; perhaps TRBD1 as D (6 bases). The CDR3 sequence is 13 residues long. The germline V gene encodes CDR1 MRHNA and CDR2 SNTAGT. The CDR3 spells CASSPGGGSPLQF. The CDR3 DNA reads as TGTGCCAGCAGTCCGGGGGGCGGATCACCCCTCCAATTT.

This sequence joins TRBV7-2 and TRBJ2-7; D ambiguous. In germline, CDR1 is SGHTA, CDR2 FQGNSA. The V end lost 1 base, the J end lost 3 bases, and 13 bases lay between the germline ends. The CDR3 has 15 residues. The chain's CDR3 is CASSLVGGSYYEQYF. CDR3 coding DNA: TGTGCCAGCAGCTTAGTGGGCGGCAGTTACTACGAGCAGTACTTC.